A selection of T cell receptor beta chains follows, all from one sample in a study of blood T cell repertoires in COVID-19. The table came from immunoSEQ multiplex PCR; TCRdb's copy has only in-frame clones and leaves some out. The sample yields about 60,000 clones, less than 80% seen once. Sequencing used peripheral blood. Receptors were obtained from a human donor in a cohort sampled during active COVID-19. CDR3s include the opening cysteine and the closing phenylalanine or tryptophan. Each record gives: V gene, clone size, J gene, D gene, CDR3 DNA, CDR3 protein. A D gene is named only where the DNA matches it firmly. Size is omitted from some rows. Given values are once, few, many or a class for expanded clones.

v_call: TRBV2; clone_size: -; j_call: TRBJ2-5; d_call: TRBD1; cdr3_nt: TGTGCCAGCCAAGTCCAAACAGGGGGGCGAGAGACCCAGTACTTC; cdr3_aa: CASQVQTGGRETQYF
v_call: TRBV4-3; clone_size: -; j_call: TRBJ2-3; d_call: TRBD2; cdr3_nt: TGCGCCAGCAGCCAAGAAGGAACGGGAGGGCTGGGAGATACGCAGTATTTT; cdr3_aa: CASSQEGTGGLGDTQYF
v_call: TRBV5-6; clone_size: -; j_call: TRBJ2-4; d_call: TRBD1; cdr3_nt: TGTGCCAGCAGCCCGACAGGGGTTAGGACCAAAAACATTCAGTACTTC; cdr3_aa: CASSPTGVRTKNIQYF
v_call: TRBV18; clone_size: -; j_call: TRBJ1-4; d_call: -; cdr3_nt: TGTGCCAGCTCACCACCGGGCATAACCAATGAAAAACTGTTTTTT; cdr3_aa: CASSPPGITNEKLFF
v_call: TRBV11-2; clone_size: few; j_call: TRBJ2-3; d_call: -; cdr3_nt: TGTGCCAGCAGCTTATTTGTCGGGGGTACGCAGTATTTT; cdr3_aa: CASSLFVGGTQYF
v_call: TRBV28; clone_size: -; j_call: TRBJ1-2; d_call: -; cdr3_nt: TGTGCCAGCAGTACGCCAGGTTCGGTTAATGGCTACACCTTC; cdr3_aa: CASSTPGSVNGYTF
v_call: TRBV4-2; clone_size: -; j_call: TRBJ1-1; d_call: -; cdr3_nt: TGTGCCAGCAGCCAAGAAATAGGGACGGGAGGTACTGAAGCTTTCTTT; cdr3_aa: CASSQEIGTGGTEAFF
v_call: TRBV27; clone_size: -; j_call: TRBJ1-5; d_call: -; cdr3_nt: TGTGCCAGCAGTTCCCCCGGGGGCAATCAGCCCCAGCATTTT; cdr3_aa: CASSSPGGNQPQHF
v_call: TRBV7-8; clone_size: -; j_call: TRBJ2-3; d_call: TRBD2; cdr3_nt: TGTGCCAGCAGCCCCCGACCTATAGGAGCGGGAACCCCAGATACGCAGTATTTT; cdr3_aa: CASSPRPIGAGTPDTQYF
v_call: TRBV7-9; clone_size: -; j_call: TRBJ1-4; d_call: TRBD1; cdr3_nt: TGTGCCAGCAGCCTAAGACAGGGAGGAAATGAAAAACTGTTTTTT; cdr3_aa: CASSLRQGGNEKLFF
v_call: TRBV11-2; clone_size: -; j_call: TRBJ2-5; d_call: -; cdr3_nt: TGTGCCAGCAGCCGACGGAGAGAAGAGACCCAGTACTTC; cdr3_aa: CASSRRREETQYF
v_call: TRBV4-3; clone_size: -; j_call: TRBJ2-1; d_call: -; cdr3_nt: TGCGCCAGCAGCCAAGATACGCAGGGATCGTACAATGAGCAGTTCTTC; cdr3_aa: CASSQDTQGSYNEQFF
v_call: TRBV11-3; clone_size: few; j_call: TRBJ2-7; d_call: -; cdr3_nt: TGTGCCAGCAGCGAGGACAGATCCGAGCAGTACTTC; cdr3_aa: CASSEDRSEQYF
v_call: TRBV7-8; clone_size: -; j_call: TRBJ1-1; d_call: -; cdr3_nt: TGTGCCAGCAGCAAACGAACCGGCACTGAAGCTTTCTTT; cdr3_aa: CASSKRTGTEAFF
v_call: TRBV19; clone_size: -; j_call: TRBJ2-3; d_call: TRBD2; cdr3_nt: TGTGCCAGCACGAGGACTAGCGGGAACCCCCTAGATACGCAGTATTTT; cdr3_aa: CASTRTSGNPLDTQYF
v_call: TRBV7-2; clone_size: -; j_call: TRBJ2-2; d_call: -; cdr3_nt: TGTGCCAGCAGCTCCGTCCGGGGGACCGGGGAGCTGTTTTTT; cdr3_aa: CASSSVRGTGELFF
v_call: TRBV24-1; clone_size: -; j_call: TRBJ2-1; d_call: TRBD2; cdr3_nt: TGTGCCACCAGTGACCCACCGGGACTAGCGGGAGGGACCTACTACAATGAGCAGTTCTTC; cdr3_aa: CATSDPPGLAGGTYYNEQFF
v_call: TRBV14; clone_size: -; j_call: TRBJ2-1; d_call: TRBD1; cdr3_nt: TGTGCCAGCAGCCTCGGGACAGGGGGCCGCAATGAGCAGTTCTTC; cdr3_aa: CASSLGTGGRNEQFF
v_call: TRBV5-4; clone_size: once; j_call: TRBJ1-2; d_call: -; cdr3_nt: TGTGCCAGCAGCTTGGAACGCTACCGCGGGGGCTACACCTTC; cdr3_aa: CASSLERYRGGYTF
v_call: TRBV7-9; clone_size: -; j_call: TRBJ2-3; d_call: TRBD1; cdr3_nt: TGTGCCAGCAGCTTAACGACAGGGAAGGATACGCAGTATTTT; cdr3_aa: CASSLTTGKDTQYF
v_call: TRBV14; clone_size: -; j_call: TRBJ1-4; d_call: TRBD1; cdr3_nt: TGTGCCAGCAGCCAAGGGGGACAGATGGAACTGTTTTTT; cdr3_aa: CASSQGGQMELFF